This TCR beta chain came from a study of blood T cell repertoires in COVID-19. Background on the study: Material from acute and convalescent COVID-19 was sourced from the United States, Italy and Spain.

Sequenced by immunoSEQ multiplex PCR; TCRdb stores in-frame clones only, minus some. The sample holds approximately 80,000 clones; more than 75% are singletons and the top ten take roughly 10%. The CDR3 sequence is 12 residues long. Deletions cut 7 bases from V and 4 bases from J, with 10 bases between. The specimen sequenced was peripheral blood. The sequence came from a man in his 60s with acute or convalescent COVID-19. The J gene is TRBJ1-2, the V gene TRBV12-3 or TRBV12-4, with D hard to call. The CDR3 region has the DNA TGTGCCAGCACCCTCAACGGCTATGGCTACACCTTC. This encodes CASTLNGYGYTF.